One and the same sample provided the 15 T cell receptor beta chains below, sequenced in a study of T cell clonotyping in hematopoietic cell transplantation. Sequenced by immunoSEQ multiplex PCR; TCRdb stores in-frame clones only, minus some. The sample lists approximately 10,000 clones, approximately 49% occurring once. The sample in question was PBMCs, obtained 30 days after allogeneic stem cell transplant. All receptors come from a male patient aged 50 to 60 who had an allogeneic stem cell transplant from an unrelated donor, so the T cells may come from the graft donor. Some clones in this sample may be carry-over from other donors' samples.

This clone was recorded a few times. The gene calls are TRBV9 and TRBJ2-3; D might be TRBD2 (5 bases). Germline values: CDR1 SGDLS, CDR2 YYNGEE. V lost 3 bases to trimming and J lost 1 base, with 12 bases between them. This CDR3 region has 15 residues. This CDR3 is CASSALAIGTDTQYF. In nucleotides, the CDR3 is TGTGCCAGCAGCGCCCTAGCTATAGGCACAGATACGCAGTATTTT. Full variable domain (remainder filled in from reference TRBV9 and TRBJ2-3): DSGVTQTPKHLITATGQRVTLRCSPRSGDLSVYWYQQSLDQGLQFLIQYYNGEERAKGNILERFSAQQFPDLHSELNLSSLELGDSALYFCASSALAIGTDTQYFGPGTRLTVL.

This clone occurred a few times. This chain joins TRBV30 and TRBJ1-3, with D uncertain. The germline gives CDR1 GTSNPN, CDR2 SVGIG (reference sequence). The CDR3 loop spans 13 amino acids. Trimming removed 1 base from V and 2 bases from J, with 6 bases in between. The CDR3 nucleotides read TGTGCCTGGAGTGGGTGGCCTGGAAACACCATATATTTT. Its protein is CAWSGWPGNTIYF.

The chain joins TRBV1 to TRBJ1-1. TRBV1 is recorded as a pseudogene. This CDR3 region has 17 residues. In nucleotides, the CDR3 is TGCACCAGCAGCCCGACGGGGAGTGGCGGGGAGAACACTGAAGCTTTCTTT. It yields the protein CTSSPTGSGGENTEAFF.

The V gene is TRBV25-1, the J gene TRBJ1-2; the D gene is possibly TRBD1 (6 bases). V shed 4 bases and J shed 4 bases, with 13 bases lying between them. The CDR3 runs to 14 residues. CDR1 is MGHDK, CDR2 SYGVNS, per germline. CDR3: CASSARDNFYGYTF. The CDR3 DNA reads TGTGCCAGCAGTGCACGGGACAACTTCTATGGCTACACCTTC.

This clone was picked up a small number of times. This chain connects TRBV2 to TRBJ2-7; 12 positions match TRBD1. The germline V gene encodes CDR1 SNHLY and CDR2 FYNNEI. The CDR3 runs 15 residues. The junction had 6 bases not matched to a gene; V was cut back by 4 bases and J by 5 bases. The CDR3 coding sequence is TGTGCCAGCAGTGCCGGGACAGGGGGCTTGAACGAGCAGTACTTC. Translation gives CASSAGTGGLNEQYF.

This clone came up a few times. This chain connects TRBV30 to TRBJ1-6, with D tentatively TRBD1 (5 bases). Trimming shortened V by 8 bases and J by 7 bases, and 15 bases separated the two germline ends. CDR3 length equals 13 residues. Germline CDR1 is GTSNPN and CDR2 is SVGIG (reference sequence). CDR3 in DNA: TGTGCCCGAAAGGACGGGGGGAATTCACCCCTCCACTTT. The encoded protein is CARKDGGNSPLHF. The full variable domain, completed using reference TRBV30 and TRBJ1-6, is SQTIHQWPATLVQPVGSPLSLECTVEGTSNPNLYWYRQAAGRGLQLLFYSVGIGQISSEVPQNLSASRPQDRQFILSSKKLLLSDSGFYLCARKDGGNSPLHFGNGTRLTVT.

The chain couples TRBV19 to TRBJ1-2, with D unresolved. The germline V gene encodes CDR1 LNHDA and CDR2 SQIVND (reference sequence). The CDR3 is 13 residues long. Trimming removed 4 bases from V and 5 bases from J, with 11 bases in between. CDR3 nucleotides: TGTGCCAGTAGTAGGAGCCAGAGTTATGGCTACACCTTC. Translating it yields CASSRSQSYGYTF.

The chain employs TRBV29-1 and TRBJ2-2; TRBD1 might be the D (6 bases). Germline lookup yields CDR1 SQVTM and CDR2 ANQGSEA. V was pared by 6 bases and J by 2 bases, with 19 bases between. The CDR3 totals 16 residues. The CDR3 region has the DNA TGCAGCGTCCTGGTAGAGACAGGTTCCAACACCGGGGAGCTGTTTTTT. It yields the protein CSVLVETGSNTGELFF.

The chain links TRBV2 to TRBJ2-7; TRBD2 aligns across 10 bases. The V gene end was trimmed by 6 bases and the J gene end by 7 bases; junction bases not matched to a gene: 9. There are 14 residues in the CDR3. CDR1 and CDR2 from the germline V gene are SNHLY and FYNNEI. The CDR3 DNA is TGTGCCAGCAGCCCCACTAGCGGGGAGAGGGAGCAGTACTTC. Residues: CASSPTSGEREQYF.

The CDR3 sequence is CASSPTGTGEQYF. The CDR3 DNA reads TGTGCCAGCAGCCCTACAGGGACCGGCGAGCAGTACTTC. The chain combines TRBV5-6 with TRBJ2-7; D is possibly TRBD1 (6 bases). The germline V gene has CDR1 SGHDT and CDR2 YYEEEE. The CDR3 loop spans 13 amino acids. V dropped 4 bases and J dropped 6 bases, with 14 bases sitting between them. Drawing the rest from reference TRBV5-6 and TRBJ2-7, the complete variable domain is DAGVTQSPTHLIKTRGQQVTLRCSPKSGHDTVSWYQQALGQGPQFIFQYYEEEERQRGNFPDRFSGHQFPNYSSELNVNALLLGDSALYLCASSPTGTGEQYFGPGTRLTVT.

This rearrangement joins TRBV30 to TRBJ1-1; D gene unclear. V lost 3 bases and J 6 bases, leaving 17 bases between the germline ends. Germline V CDR1 and CDR2: GTSNPN, SVGIG (reference sequence). This CDR3 comprises 14 residues. CDR3 DNA sequence: TGTGCCTGGAGCTTTTCGACCCACACCTCTGAAGCTTTCTTT. Protein: CAWSFSTHTSEAFF. Full variable domain (rest looked up from reference TRBV30 and TRBJ1-1): SQTIHQWPATLVQPVGSPLSLECTVEGTSNPNLYWYRQAAGRGLQLLFYSVGIGQISSEVPQNLSASRPQDRQFILSSKKLLLSDSGFYLCAWSFSTHTSEAFFGQGTRLTVV.

The V and J genes are TRBV9 and TRBJ1-2; 9 bases match TRBD1. The CDR3 covers 14 residues. J gave up 4 bases and V 2 bases, and 3 bases lay outside the gene matches. CDR1 and CDR2 from the germline V gene are SGDLS and YYNGEE. The DNA of the CDR3 is TGTGCCAGCAGCGTCGCGACAGGGGGCTATGGCTACACCTTC. Encoded protein: CASSVATGGYGYTF.

V is TRBV25-1 and J is TRBJ1-1, with D possibly being TRBD1 (6 bases). Deletions cut 4 bases from V and 4 bases from J, with 13 bases between. The germline gives CDR1 MGHDK, CDR2 SYGVNS. The CDR3 runs to 14 residues. The chain's CDR3 is CASSVPGVSTEAFF. The CDR3 DNA follows: TGTGCCAGCAGTGTCCCAGGGGTGAGCACTGAAGCTTTCTTT. Combining the CDR3 with reference TRBV25-1 and TRBJ1-1 gives the whole variable domain EADIYQTPRYLVIGTGKKITLECSQTMGHDKMYWYQQDPGMELHLIHYSYGVNSTEKGDLSSESTVSRIRTEHFPLTLESARPSHTSQYLCASSVPGVSTEAFFGQGTRLTVV.

This sequence joins TRBV6-5 and TRBJ2-6, with 9 nucleotides matching TRBD1. This CDR3 has 14 residues. J was trimmed by 4 bases and V by 11 bases; bases with no gene match: 6. CDR1 is MNHEY and CDR2 is SVGAGI in the germline V gene. The CDR3 sequence: CASQGARGANVLTF. DNA for the CDR3: TGTGCCTCACAGGGGGCGAGGGGGGCCAACGTCCTGACTTTC.

This sequence joins TRBV30 and TRBJ1-1; possible D gene TRBD1, 5 bases. The germline V gene has CDR1 GTSNPN and CDR2 SVGIG (reference sequence). The V gene lost 3 bases and the J gene lost 4 bases, with 9 bases spanning the gap. This CDR3 spans 12 amino acids. CDR3 loop: CAWSRGGTEAFF. CDR3 in DNA: TGTGCCTGGAGCCGGGGGGGCACTGAAGCTTTCTTT.